This is a list of T cell receptor beta chains from one sample in a study of beta chain features in type 1 diabetes. Repertoires were generated with immunoSEQ multiplex PCR, while TCRdb's copy carries only in-frame clones and drops some. This sample has approximately 150,000 clones, with about 13% found just once. The source material was central memory CD4+ T cells from blood. The receptors come from a man aged 18-30 years with type 1 diabetes. Each CDR3 is given with its conserved first and last residue.

v_call: TRBV5-1
cdr3_length: 16
j_call: TRBJ2-3
cdr3_aa: CASSLNPGGGSDTQYF

v_call: TRBV5-6
cdr3_length: 14
j_call: TRBJ2-1
cdr3_aa: CASINQRGYNEQFF

v_call: TRBV4-2
cdr3_length: 13
j_call: TRBJ1-1
cdr3_aa: CASAPGGYTEAFF

v_call: TRBV18
cdr3_length: 13
j_call: TRBJ2-7
cdr3_aa: CASSPEDGYEQYF

v_call: TRBV6-1
cdr3_length: 15
j_call: TRBJ2-1
cdr3_aa: CASSDEHGYYNEQFF

v_call: TRBV18
cdr3_length: 16
j_call: TRBJ2-1
cdr3_aa: CASSPSMAGGGNEQFF

v_call: TRBV5-1
cdr3_length: 14
j_call: TRBJ2-5
cdr3_aa: CASSLRQDQETQYF

v_call: TRBV30
cdr3_length: 13
j_call: TRBJ1-2
cdr3_aa: CAWSRDRPYGYTF

v_call: TRBV2
cdr3_length: 15
j_call: TRBJ2-5
cdr3_aa: CASSDLQGLGETQYF

v_call: TRBV2
cdr3_length: 14
j_call: TRBJ2-2
cdr3_aa: CASSDPGFTGELFF

v_call: TRBV5-4
cdr3_length: 15
j_call: TRBJ2-1
cdr3_aa: CASSPAGPDYNEQFF

v_call: TRBV29-1
cdr3_length: 12
j_call: TRBJ2-3
cdr3_aa: CSVWGGIDTQYF

v_call: TRBV28
cdr3_length: 12
j_call: TRBJ2-7
cdr3_aa: CASGLTGYEQYF

v_call: TRBV7-8
cdr3_length: 14
j_call: TRBJ1-4
cdr3_aa: CASSSDRGGEKLFF

v_call: TRBV10-2
cdr3_length: 13
j_call: TRBJ1-5
cdr3_aa: CASKGQGPNPQHF

v_call: TRBV5-6
cdr3_length: 16
j_call: TRBJ2-1
cdr3_aa: CASSHGSGGERNEQFF

v_call: TRBV6-5
cdr3_length: 14
j_call: TRBJ2-5
cdr3_aa: CASSRSGTDQTQYF

v_call: TRBV14
cdr3_length: 16
j_call: TRBJ2-7
cdr3_aa: CASSPGNWRSSYEQYF

v_call: TRBV29-1
cdr3_length: 14
j_call: TRBJ1-5
cdr3_aa: CSVAVSYSNQPQHF

v_call: TRBV5-6
cdr3_length: 12
j_call: TRBJ1-1
cdr3_aa: CASSLVSREAFF

v_call: TRBV7-9
cdr3_length: 16
j_call: TRBJ2-3
cdr3_aa: CASSLGAGERTDTQYF

v_call: TRBV1
cdr3_length: 17
j_call: TRBJ2-7
cdr3_aa: CTSSPLRWREQFYEQYF

v_call: TRBV30
cdr3_length: 15
j_call: TRBJ2-1
cdr3_aa: CAWSLTGSSYNEQFF

v_call: TRBV29-1
cdr3_length: 16
j_call: TRBJ2-1
cdr3_aa: CSAGPAVVKIYNEQFF